The present entry profiles one T cell receptor (beta chain) with its context. The table came from immunoSEQ multiplex PCR; TCRdb's copy has only in-frame clones and leaves some out. The sample gives around 97,000 clones, approximately 96% of which show up once; approximately 0.33% is in the top ten. These data originate in a study of technical replicates of blood from several donors. Germline values: CDR1 SGHVS, CDR2 FQNEAQ. The CDR3 spans 14 residues. Trimming removed 5 bases from V and 2 bases from J, with 13 bases in between. The genes are TRBV7-8 and TRBJ2-7; tentative D call: TRBD1 (7 bases). Sequenced: T cells isolated from PBMCs. The sequence was collected from a human donor in good health. CDR3 in DNA: TGTGCCAGCAGCCCGGGGGACAGCGCCTACGAGCAGTACTTC. Translating gives CASSPGDSAYEQYF.